The 10 T cell receptor beta chains reported below all come from one sample, sequenced in a study of beta chain features in type 1 diabetes. Expressed TCRB transcripts were sequenced, since all the RNA that had been isolated was reverse transcribed. Measured with immunoSEQ multiplex PCR; TCRdb has only the in-frame clones, and not every one. The sample records some 150,000 clones, approximately 52% being singletons. The sample consisted of Tregs from blood. Receptors originate from a man between 18 and 35 years old in good health.

V and J are TRBV10-3 and TRBJ2-5, with 9 bases that match TRBD1. Germline lookup yields CDR1 ENHRY and CDR2 SYGVKD. The CDR3 is 15 amino acids. The trim removed 7 bases at V and 5 bases at J, leaving 11 bases unmatched. CDR3 coding DNA: TGTGCCATCACCCCGACAGGGGGTGACGTGGAGACCCAGTACTTC. Translating it yields CAITPTGGDVETQYF.

This chain links TRBV6-6 with TRBJ2-7; TRBD1 matches 11 bases. Germline V CDR1 and CDR2: MNHNY, SVGAGI (reference sequence). The V and J ends lost 2 bases and 2 bases, in that order; junction bases with no gene match: 2. This CDR3 is built from 15 residues. The CDR3: CASSYRGQGAYEQYF. CDR3 in DNA: TGTGCCAGCAGTTACAGGGGACAGGGGGCCTACGAGCAGTACTTC.

This clone appeared once. The chain employs TRBV28 and TRBJ1-4; the D gene is possibly TRBD1 (5 bases). From germline, CDR1 is MDHEN and CDR2 SYDVKM. V lost 5 bases and J 0 bases, leaving 10 bases between the germline ends. The CDR3 extends over 15 amino acids. This chain's CDR3 is CASSPSTATNEKLFF. Here the CDR3 DNA reads TGTGCCAGCAGTCCATCGACAGCAACTAATGAAAAACTGTTTTTT.

This chain joins TRBV5-1 and TRBJ2-3, with 7 bases identical to TRBD1. CDR3 size: 17 residues. Losses at the gene ends were 4 bases for V and 2 bases for J; bases not matched to a gene: 13. Germline lookup yields CDR1 SGHRS and CDR2 YFSETQ. The DNA for the CDR3 is TGCGCCAGCAGCAGGGGACAGCTCGTCCTTTACACAGATACGCAGTATTTT. Protein sequence: CASSRGQLVLYTDTQYF.

The chain is built from TRBV5-1 and TRBJ1-2; no reliable D call. Between the trimmed V and J ends, which lost 4 bases and 3 bases, there was a span of 13 bases. Germline values: CDR1 SGHRS, CDR2 YFSETQ. The CDR3 is made up of 14 amino acids. CDR3 in amino acids: CASSPEGTDYGYTF. The CDR3 DNA reads as TGCGCCAGCAGCCCCGAGGGTACGGACTATGGCTACACCTTC.

The genes are TRBV11-3 and TRBJ2-3; TRBD2 is a possible D gene (6 bases). The V end was cut by 1 base, the J end by 6 bases, with 11 bases between. CDR1 and CDR2 from the germline V gene are SGHNT and YENEEA. The CDR3 is made up of 14 amino acids. The CDR3 reads CASSLGGIRDTQYF. In nucleotides, the CDR3 is TGTGCCAGCAGCTTAGGCGGGATTAGGGATACGCAGTATTTT.

A few counts support this clone. The chain joins TRBV20-1 to TRBJ2-7; D remains unclear. This CDR3 has 11 amino acids. Germline CDR1 is DFQATT and CDR2 is SNEGSKA (reference sequence). Deletions cut 5 bases from V and 5 bases from J, with 10 bases between. The DNA for the CDR3 is TGCAGTGCTGGAGCTATGGACGAGCAGTACTTC. This encodes CSAGAMDEQYF.

J is TRBJ2-5 and V is TRBV18; perhaps TRBD2 as D (5 bases). Germline CDR1 is KGHSH and CDR2 is LQKENI. V was clipped by 6 bases and J by 11 bases, with 13 bases between them. The CDR3 totals 11 residues. The CDR3 here is CASSGVREQYF. As DNA, the CDR3 is TGTGCCAGCTCGGGAGTTAGGGAGCAGTACTTC. The whole variable domain, filled in from reference TRBV18 and TRBJ2-5, reads NAGVMQNPRHLVRRRGQEARLRCSPMKGHSHVYWYRQLPEEGLKFMVYLQKENIIDESGMPKERFSAEFPKEGPSILRIQQVVRGDSAAYFCASSGVREQYFGPGTRLLVL.

In its sample, this clone was seen a few times. This rearrangement joins TRBV5-1 to TRBJ1-2; 11 bases line up with TRBD1. In germline, CDR1 is SGHRS, CDR2 YFSETQ. The length of the CDR3 is 17 residues. The V gene end was trimmed by 3 bases and the J gene end by 1 base; junction bases not matched to a gene: 8. This CDR3 is CASSSTGTGGYNYGYTF. CDR3 nucleotide sequence: TGCGCCAGCAGCTCGACCGGGACAGGGGGTTATAACTATGGCTACACCTTC.

This chain connects TRBV7-3 to TRBJ1-2, with D possibly TRBD1 on 5 matching bases. CDR3 length: 13 residues. Trimming cost V 5 bases and J 7 bases, with 14 bases left between them. CDR1 and CDR2 (germline): SGHTA, FQGTGA. CDR3 in DNA: TGTGCCAGCAGCCTAGCGGGGGGTGCTGGCTACACCTTC. It yields the protein CASSLAGGAGYTF.